This T cell receptor (beta chain) was profiled in a study of Ad26.COV2.S vaccination and SARS-CoV-2 variants. Study-wide context: Trial arm assignment for the donor was COV1001 Ad26.COV2.S. Whole-study findings and limits: Substantial breadth in spike-specific CD8+ and CD4+ T cell responses was reportedly seen after vaccination.

Indicated treatment: around 19 received Ad26.COV2.S at low or high dose, single or two shots; roughly five received placebo; per-sample allocation not given. Day 63 after the first injection of vaccine or placebo was the sampling time. The administered vaccine (an Ad26 vector) expressed Wuhan-strain SARS-CoV-2 spike. The assay was immunoSEQ multiplex PCR, and TCRdb's table has in-frame clones only and misses some. The sample has around 450,000 clones; approximately 87% are singletons. Details on this clone: Antigen: not known.

V was pared by 3 bases and J by 2 bases, with 14 bases between. Germline CDR1 reads SGHTA; CDR2 reads FQGTGA. The CDR3 has 17 amino acids. This sequence was found in a person between 18 and 59 years old who received the Ad26.COV2.S COVID-19 vaccine or a placebo. The input for sequencing was peripheral blood, taken in a trial of Ad26.COV2.S vaccine versus placebo. This chain uses TRBV7-3 with TRBJ2-6; maybe TRBD2 (5 bases). The CDR3 here is CASSFTGGLPGANVLTF. In DNA, the CDR3 is TGTGCCAGCAGCTTTACCGGAGGCCTCCCTGGGGCCAACGTCCTGACTTTC.